This T cell receptor beta chain is from a study of technical replicates of blood from a few donors. This clone appeared a single time. Germline V gene sequence: CDR1 SNHLY, CDR2 FYNNEI. The CDR3 extends over 17 amino acids. Germline trimming cut 2 bases from V and 5 bases from J; bases unmatched to any gene: 9. TCRdb keeps only in-frame clones here, not all; method: immunoSEQ multiplex PCR. The table shows under 90,000 clones, with 93% occurring only once. V and J are TRBV2 and TRBJ2-2, with 9 nucleotides matching TRBD2. The receptor was isolated from a human donor in good health. The source material was T cells isolated from PBMCs. The CDR3 DNA reads as TGTGCCAGCAGTGAAAAGCGCGGGGGGGCCGGGACCGGGGAGCTGTTTTTT. As protein: CASSEKRGGAGTGELFF.